This TCR beta chain comes out of a study of blood T cell repertoires in COVID-19. Sequenced by immunoSEQ multiplex PCR; TCRdb stores in-frame clones only, minus some. This table holds fewer than 100,000 clones, approximately 86% found once. There are 14 residues in the CDR3. Between the trimmed V and J ends, which lost 5 bases and 5 bases, there was a span of 15 bases. Germline lookup yields CDR1 SNHLY and CDR2 FYNNEI. This receptor was identified in a man between 60 and 75 years old with acute or convalescent COVID-19. The V and J genes are TRBV2 and TRBJ1-1; D ambiguous. The sample taken for sequencing was peripheral blood. This chain's CDR3 is CASSPEMLRTEAFF. The CDR3 DNA reads TGTGCCAGCAGTCCAGAAATGCTGAGGACTGAAGCTTTCTTT.